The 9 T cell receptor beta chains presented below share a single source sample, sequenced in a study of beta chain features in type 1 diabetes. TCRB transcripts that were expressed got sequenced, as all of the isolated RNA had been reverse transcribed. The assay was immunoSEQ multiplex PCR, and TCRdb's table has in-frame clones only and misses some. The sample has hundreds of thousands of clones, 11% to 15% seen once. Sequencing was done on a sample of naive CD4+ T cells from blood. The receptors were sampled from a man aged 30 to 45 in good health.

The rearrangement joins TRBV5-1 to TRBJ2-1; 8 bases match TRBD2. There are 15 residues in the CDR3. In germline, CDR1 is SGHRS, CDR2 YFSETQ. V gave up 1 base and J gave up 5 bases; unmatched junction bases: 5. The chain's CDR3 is CASSLWLAGNNEQFF. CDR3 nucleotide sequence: TGCGCCAGCAGCTTGTGGTTAGCGGGGAACAATGAGCAGTTCTTC.

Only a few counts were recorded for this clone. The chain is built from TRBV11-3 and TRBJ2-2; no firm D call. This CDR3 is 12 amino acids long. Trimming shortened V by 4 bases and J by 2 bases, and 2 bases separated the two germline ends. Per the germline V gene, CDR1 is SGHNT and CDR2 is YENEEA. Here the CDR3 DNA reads TGTGCCAGCAGCTCAAACACCGGGGAGCTGTTTTTT. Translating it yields CASSSNTGELFF. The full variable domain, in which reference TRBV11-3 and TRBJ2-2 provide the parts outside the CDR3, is EAGVVQSPRYKIIEKKQPVAFWCNPISGHNTLYWYLQNLGQGPELLIRYENEEAVDDSQLPKDRFSAERLKGVDSTLKIQPAELGDSAVYLCASSSNTGELFFGEGSRLTVL.

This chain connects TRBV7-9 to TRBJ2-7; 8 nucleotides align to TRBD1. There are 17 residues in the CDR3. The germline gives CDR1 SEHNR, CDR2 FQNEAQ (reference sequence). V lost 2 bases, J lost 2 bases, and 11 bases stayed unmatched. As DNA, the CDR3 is TGTGCCAGCAGCTTAACCCATGAACAGGGGGGACCCTACGAGCAGTACTTC. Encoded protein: CASSLTHEQGGPYEQYF.

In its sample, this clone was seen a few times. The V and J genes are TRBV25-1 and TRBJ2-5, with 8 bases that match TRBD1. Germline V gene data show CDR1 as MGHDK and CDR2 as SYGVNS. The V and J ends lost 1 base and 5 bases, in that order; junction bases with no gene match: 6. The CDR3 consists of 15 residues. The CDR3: CASSELGQGMETQYF. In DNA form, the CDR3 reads TGTGCCAGCAGTGAATTAGGACAGGGTATGGAGACCCAGTACTTC.

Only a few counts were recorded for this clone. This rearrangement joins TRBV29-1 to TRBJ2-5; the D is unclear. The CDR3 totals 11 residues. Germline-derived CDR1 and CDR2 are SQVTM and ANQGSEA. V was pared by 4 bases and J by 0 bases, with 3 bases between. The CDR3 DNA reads TGCAGCGTTGGGCACCAAGAGACCCAGTACTTC. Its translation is CSVGHQETQYF. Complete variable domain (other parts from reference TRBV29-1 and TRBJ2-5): SAVISQKPSRDICQRGTSLTIQCQVDSQVTMMFWYRQQPGQSLTLIATANQGSEATYESGFVIDKFPISRPNLTFSTLTVSNMSPEDSSIYLCSVGHQETQYFGPGTRLLVL.

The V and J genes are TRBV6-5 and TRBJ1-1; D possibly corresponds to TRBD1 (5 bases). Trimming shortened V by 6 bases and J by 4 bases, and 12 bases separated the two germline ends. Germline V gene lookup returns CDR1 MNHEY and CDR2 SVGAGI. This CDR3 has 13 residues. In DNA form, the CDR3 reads TGTGCCAGCAGCCTAACTCAGGGCACTGAAGCTTTCTTT. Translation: CASSLTQGTEAFF.

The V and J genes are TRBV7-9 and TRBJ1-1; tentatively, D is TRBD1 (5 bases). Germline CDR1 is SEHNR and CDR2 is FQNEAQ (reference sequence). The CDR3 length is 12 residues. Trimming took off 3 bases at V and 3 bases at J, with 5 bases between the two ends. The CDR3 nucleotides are TGTGCCAGCAGCTTGACAGACACTGAAGCTTTCTTT. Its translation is CASSLTDTEAFF.

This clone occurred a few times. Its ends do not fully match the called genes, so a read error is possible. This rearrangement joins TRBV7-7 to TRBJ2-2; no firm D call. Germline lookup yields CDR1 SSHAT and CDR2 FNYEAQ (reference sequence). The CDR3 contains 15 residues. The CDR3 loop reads CASSLTLRMSGELFF. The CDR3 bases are TGTGCTAGCAGCTTGACCCTCAGGATGTCCGGGGAGCTGTTTTTT.

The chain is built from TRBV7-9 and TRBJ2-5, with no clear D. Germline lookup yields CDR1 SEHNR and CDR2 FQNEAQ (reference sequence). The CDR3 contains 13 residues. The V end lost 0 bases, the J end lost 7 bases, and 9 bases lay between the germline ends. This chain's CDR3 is CASSLAASVTQYF. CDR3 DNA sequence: TGTGCCAGCAGCTTAGCGGCGAGTGTGACCCAGTACTTC.